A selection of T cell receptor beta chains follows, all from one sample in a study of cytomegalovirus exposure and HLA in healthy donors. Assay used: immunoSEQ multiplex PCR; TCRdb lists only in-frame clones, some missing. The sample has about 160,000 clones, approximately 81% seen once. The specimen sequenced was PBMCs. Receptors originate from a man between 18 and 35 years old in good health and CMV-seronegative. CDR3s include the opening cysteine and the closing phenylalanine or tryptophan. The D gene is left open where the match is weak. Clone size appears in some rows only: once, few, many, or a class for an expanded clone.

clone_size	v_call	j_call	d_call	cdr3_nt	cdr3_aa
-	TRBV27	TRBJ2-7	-	TGTGCCAGCAGTTTGCGGCAGGGAAATTTCGAGCAGTACTTC	CASSLRQGNFEQYF
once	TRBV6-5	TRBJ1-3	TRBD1	TGTGCCAGCAGTTTGGGACAGACCTCTGGAAACACCATATATTTT	CASSLGQTSGNTIYF
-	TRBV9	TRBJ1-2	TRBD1	TGTGCCAGCAGCGCCTCACAGGGGTCGGTGGGCTACACCTTC	CASSASQGSVGYTF
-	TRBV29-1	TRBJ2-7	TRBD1	TGCAGCGTTGAAGACAGGGGGCACGAGCAGTACTTC	CSVEDRGHEQYF
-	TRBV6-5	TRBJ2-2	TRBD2	TGTGCCACAGGACTAGCGGTGAACACCGGGGAGCTGTTTTTT	CATGLAVNTGELFF
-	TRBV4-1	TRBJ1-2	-	TGCGCCAGCAGCCCAGAAGGGAGGGAGGAGTATGGCTACACCTTC	CASSPEGREEYGYTF
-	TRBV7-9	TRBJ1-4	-	TGTGCCAGCACCCTCCCCGGCGCCGGGGGGGAAAAACTGTTTTTT	CASTLPGAGGEKLFF
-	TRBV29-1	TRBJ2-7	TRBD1	TGCAGCGCACTTGGACAGGGTTCCTACGAGCAGTACTTC	CSALGQGSYEQYF
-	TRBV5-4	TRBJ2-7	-	TGTGCCAGCAGCCTCGGGGGTAGCCTCGGGGTGGAGCAGTACTTC	CASSLGGSLGVEQYF
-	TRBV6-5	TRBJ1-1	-	TGTGCCAGCAGTTACGTACAGGCTGTGAACACTGAAGCTTTCTTT	CASSYVQAVNTEAFF
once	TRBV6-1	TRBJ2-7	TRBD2	TGTGCCAGCAGCCAAAGGTCTAGCGGGAGTTACGAGCAGTACTTC	CASSQRSSGSYEQYF
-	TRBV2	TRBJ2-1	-	TGTGCCAGCAGGAGAGACCAGGCCTACAATGAGCAGTTCTTC	CASRRDQAYNEQFF
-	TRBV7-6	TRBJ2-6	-	TGTGCCAGCAGCGTTGACAGCTCTGGGGCCAACGTCCTGACTTTC	CASSVDSSGANVLTF
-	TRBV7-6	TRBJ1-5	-	TGTGCCAGCAGCCAGGGGCCAGACGGAAATCAGCCCCAGCATTTT	CASSQGPDGNQPQHF
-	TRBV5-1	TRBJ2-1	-	TGCGCCAGCAGCTTGGAGTTTGCGAGACAGGGCGGGAAGTTCTTC	CASSLEFARQGGKFF
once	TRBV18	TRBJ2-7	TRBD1	TGTGCCAGCTCACCCAGACAGGGGCCCTACGAGCAGCACTTC	CASSPRQGPYEQHF
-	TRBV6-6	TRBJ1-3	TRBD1	TGTGCCAGCACCGACAGGGCGCCCCTCTCTGGAAACACCATATATTTT	CASTDRAPLSGNTIYF
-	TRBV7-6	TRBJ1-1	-	TGTGCCAGCAGCTCGGACAGATTGAACACTGAAGCTTTCTTT	CASSSDRLNTEAFF